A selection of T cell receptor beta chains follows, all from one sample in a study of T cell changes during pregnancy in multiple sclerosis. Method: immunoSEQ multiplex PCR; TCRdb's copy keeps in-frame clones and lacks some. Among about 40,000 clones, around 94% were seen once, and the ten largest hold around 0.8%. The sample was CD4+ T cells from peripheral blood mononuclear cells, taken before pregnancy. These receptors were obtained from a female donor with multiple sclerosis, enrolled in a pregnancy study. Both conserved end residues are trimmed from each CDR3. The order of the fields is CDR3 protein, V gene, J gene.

CDR3aa: ASSIFPGLGQPQH
v_gene: TRBV19
j_gene: TRBJ1-5

CDR3aa: ASSLVTGNYGYT
v_gene: TRBV7-8
j_gene: TRBJ1-2

CDR3aa: ASGFRGGYEQY
v_gene: TRBV19
j_gene: TRBJ2-7

CDR3aa: AWKRAQETQY
v_gene: TRBV30
j_gene: TRBJ2-5

CDR3aa: SVQTGGSTDTQY
v_gene: TRBV29-1
j_gene: TRBJ2-3

CDR3aa: ASSSGVRYSNDGYT
v_gene: TRBV5-1
j_gene: TRBJ1-2

CDR3aa: AISPIPQATRGNTIY
v_gene: TRBV10-3
j_gene: TRBJ1-3

CDR3aa: ASRTDRYYGYT
v_gene: TRBV6-5
j_gene: TRBJ1-2

CDR3aa: ASSPLPGQVNQPQH
v_gene: TRBV18
j_gene: TRBJ1-5

CDR3aa: ASSAGRGNEQF
v_gene: TRBV27
j_gene: TRBJ2-1

CDR3aa: ASSIGRTDTQY
v_gene: TRBV19
j_gene: TRBJ2-3

CDR3aa: ASSLSSSGVNTQY
v_gene: TRBV5-4
j_gene: TRBJ2-3

CDR3aa: ASKGGLAGGPSYNEQF
v_gene: TRBV7-9
j_gene: TRBJ2-1

CDR3aa: ASSPTGGNQPQH
v_gene: TRBV7-2
j_gene: TRBJ1-5

CDR3aa: ASSLRRLYQETQY
v_gene: TRBV7-8
j_gene: TRBJ2-5

CDR3aa: ASSFPPPGQGYGYT
v_gene: TRBV28
j_gene: TRBJ1-2

CDR3aa: ASSLIQGNQETQY
v_gene: TRBV7-6
j_gene: TRBJ2-5